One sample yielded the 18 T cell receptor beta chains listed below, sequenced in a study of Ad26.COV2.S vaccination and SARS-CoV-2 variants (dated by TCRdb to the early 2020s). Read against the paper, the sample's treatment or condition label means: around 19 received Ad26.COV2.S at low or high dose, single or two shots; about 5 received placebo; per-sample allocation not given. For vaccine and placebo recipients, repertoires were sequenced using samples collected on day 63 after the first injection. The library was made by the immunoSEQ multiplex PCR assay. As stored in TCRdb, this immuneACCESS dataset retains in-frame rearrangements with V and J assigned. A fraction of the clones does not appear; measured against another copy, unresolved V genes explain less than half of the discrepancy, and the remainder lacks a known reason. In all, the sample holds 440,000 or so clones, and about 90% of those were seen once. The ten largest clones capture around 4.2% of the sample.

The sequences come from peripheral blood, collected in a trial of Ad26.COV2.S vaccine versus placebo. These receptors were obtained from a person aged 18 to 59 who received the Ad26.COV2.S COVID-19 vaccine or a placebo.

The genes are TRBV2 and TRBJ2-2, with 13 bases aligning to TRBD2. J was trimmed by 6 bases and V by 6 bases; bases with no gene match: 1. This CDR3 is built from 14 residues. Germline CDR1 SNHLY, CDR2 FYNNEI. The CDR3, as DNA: TGTGCCAGCAGCGGGACTAGCGGGGCCGGGGAGCTGTTTTTT. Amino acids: CASSGTSGAGELFF.

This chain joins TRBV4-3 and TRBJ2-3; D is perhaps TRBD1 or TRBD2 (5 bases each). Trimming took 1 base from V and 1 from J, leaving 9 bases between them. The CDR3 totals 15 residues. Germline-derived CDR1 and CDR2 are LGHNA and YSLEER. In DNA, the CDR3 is TGCGCCAGCAGCCAAGTTTCGGGGCGCACAGATACGCAGTATTTT. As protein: CASSQVSGRTDTQYF.

The CDR3 spells CASSTQGAANYGYTF. In DNA form, the CDR3 reads TGTGCCAGCAGTACCCAGGGGGCGGCTAACTATGGCTACACCTTC. The chain recombines TRBV28 with TRBJ1-2; 8 nucleotides align to TRBD1. The CDR3 totals 15 residues. The germline V gene has CDR1 MDHEN and CDR2 SYDVKM. V gave up 5 bases and J gave up 0 bases; unmatched junction bases: 5.

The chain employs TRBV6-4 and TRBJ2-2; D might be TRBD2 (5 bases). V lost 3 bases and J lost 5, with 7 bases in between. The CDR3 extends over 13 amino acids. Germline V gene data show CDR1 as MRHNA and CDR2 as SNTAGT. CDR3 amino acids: CASSETGTGELFF. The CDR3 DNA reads TGTGCCAGCAGTGAAACGGGGACCGGGGAGCTGTTTTTT.

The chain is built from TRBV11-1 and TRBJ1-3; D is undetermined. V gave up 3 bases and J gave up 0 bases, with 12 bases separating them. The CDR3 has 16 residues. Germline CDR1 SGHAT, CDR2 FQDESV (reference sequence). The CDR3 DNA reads TGTGCCAGCAGCTTGGGCTTCCCCGGCTCTGGAAACACCATATATTTT. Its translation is CASSLGFPGSGNTIYF.

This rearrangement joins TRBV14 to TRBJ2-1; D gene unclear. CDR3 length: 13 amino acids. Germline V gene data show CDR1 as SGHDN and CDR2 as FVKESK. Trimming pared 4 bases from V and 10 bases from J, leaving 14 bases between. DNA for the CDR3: TGTGCCAGCAGCCGTAGTCCGTGGTTAGAGCAGTTCTTC. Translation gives CASSRSPWLEQFF.

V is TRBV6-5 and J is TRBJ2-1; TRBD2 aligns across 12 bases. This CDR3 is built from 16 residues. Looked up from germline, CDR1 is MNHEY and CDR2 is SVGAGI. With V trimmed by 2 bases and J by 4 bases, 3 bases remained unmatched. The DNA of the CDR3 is TGTGCCAGCAGTTACCGGACTAGCGGGATTTACAATGAGCAGTTCTTC. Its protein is CASSYRTSGIYNEQFF.

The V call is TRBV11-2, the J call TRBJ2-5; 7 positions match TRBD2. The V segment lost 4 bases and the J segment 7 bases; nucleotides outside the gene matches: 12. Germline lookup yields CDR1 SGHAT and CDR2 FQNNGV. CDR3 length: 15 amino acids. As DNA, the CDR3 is TGTGCCAGCAGCTCCCTCCGTGCCGGGGGGACGACCCAGTACTTC. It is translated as CASSSLRAGGTTQYF.

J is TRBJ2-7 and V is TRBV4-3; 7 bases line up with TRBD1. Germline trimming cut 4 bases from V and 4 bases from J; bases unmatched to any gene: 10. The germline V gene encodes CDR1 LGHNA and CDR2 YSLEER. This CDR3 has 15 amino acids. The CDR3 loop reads CASSLHQGTAYEQYF. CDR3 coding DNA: TGCGCCAGCAGCCTCCACCAGGGGACAGCATACGAGCAGTACTTC.

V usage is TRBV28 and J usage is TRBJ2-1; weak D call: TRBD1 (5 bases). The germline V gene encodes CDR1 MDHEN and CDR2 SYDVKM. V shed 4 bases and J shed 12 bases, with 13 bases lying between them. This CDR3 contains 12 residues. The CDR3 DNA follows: TGTGCCAGCAGTTCCACAGGAATTGGGCAGTTCTTC. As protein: CASSSTGIGQFF.

The CDR3 bases are TGTGCCACCAGCAGAGATTCTACTAGCGGGAGGCATGGTTACGAGCAGTACTTC. The encoded protein is CATSRDSTSGRHGYEQYF. The gene calls are TRBV15 and TRBJ2-7, with 12 bases matching TRBD2. Germline CDR1 LNHNV, CDR2 YYDKDF (reference sequence). Losses at the gene ends were 0 bases for V and 4 bases for J; bases not matched to a gene: 10. This CDR3 comprises 18 residues. The complete variable domain, with remaining parts taken from reference TRBV15 and TRBJ2-7, reads DAMVIQNPRYQVTQFGKPVTLSCSQTLNHNVMYWYQQKSSQAPKLLFHYYDKDFNNEADTPDNFQSRRPNTSFCFLDIRSPGLGDTAMYLCATSRDSTSGRHGYEQYFGPGTRLTVT.

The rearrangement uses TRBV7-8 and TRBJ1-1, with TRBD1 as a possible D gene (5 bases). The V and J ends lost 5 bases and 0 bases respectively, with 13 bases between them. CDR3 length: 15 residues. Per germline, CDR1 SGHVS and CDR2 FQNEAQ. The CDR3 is CASSTGPVLNTEAFF. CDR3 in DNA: TGTGCCAGCAGCACGGGGCCCGTCTTGAACACTGAAGCTTTCTTT.

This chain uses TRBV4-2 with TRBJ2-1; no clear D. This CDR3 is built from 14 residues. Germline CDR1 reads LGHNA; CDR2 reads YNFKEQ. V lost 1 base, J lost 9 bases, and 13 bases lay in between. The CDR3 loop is CASSQALAALEQFF. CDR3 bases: TGTGCCAGCAGCCAAGCTCTCGCTGCCCTTGAGCAGTTCTTC.

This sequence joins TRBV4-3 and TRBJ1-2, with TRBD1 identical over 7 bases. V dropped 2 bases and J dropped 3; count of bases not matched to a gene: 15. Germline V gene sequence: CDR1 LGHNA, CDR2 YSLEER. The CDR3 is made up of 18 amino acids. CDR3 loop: CASSQFGTAHSRDYGYTF. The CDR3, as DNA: TGCGCCAGCAGCCAATTTGGGACAGCTCATTCGAGGGACTATGGCTACACCTTC.

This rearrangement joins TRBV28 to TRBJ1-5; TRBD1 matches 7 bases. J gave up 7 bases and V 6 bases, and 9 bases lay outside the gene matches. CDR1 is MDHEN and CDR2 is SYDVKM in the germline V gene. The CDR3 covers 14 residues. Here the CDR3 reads CASSLRQGGQPQHF. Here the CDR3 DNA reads TGTGCCAGCAGCCTTCGACAGGGAGGGCAGCCCCAGCATTTT.

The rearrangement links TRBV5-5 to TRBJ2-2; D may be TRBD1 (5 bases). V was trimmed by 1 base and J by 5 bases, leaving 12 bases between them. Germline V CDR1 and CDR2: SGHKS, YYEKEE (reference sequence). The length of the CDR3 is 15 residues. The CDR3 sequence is CASSLLGAGTGELFF. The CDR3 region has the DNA TGTGCCAGCAGCTTGTTAGGGGCAGGAACCGGGGAGCTGTTTTTT.

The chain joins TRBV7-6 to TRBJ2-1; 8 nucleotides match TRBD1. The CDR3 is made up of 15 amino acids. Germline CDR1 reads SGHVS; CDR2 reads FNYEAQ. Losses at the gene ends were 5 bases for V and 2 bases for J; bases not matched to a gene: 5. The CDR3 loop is CASSEDRVPYNEQFF. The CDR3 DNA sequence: TGTGCCAGCAGCGAGGACAGGGTTCCCTACAATGAGCAGTTCTTC.

The CDR3 DNA reads as TGTGCCAGCAGCCCTGAGGGGAAAATCTACCGTGCAACTAATGAAAAACTGTTTTTT. The encoded protein is CASSPEGKIYRATNEKLFF. The chain couples TRBV4-2 to TRBJ1-4, with a possible D match to TRBD1 (5 bases). The germline V and J ends were trimmed by 4 bases and 0 bases, with 21 bases remaining between them. The CDR3 extends over 19 amino acids. CDR1 and CDR2 (germline): LGHNA, YNFKEQ.